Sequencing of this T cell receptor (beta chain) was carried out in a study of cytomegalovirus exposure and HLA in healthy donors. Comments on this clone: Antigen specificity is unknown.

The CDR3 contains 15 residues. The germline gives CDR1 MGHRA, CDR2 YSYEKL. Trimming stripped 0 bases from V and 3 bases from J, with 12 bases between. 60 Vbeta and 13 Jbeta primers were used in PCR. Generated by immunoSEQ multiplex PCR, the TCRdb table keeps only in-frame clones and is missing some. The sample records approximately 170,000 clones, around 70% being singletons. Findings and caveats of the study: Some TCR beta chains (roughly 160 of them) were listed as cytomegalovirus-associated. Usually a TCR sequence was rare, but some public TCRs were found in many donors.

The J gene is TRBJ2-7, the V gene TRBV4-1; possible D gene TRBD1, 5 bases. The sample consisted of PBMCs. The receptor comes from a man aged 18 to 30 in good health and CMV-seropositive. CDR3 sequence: CASSQDSDKGYEQYV. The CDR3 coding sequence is TGCGCCAGCAGCCAAGACTCGGACAAAGGCTACGAGCAGTACGTC.